The rows below give T cell receptor beta chains drawn from one sample of a study of cytomegalovirus exposure and HLA in healthy donors. Profiled with immunoSEQ multiplex PCR; TCRdb holds only in-frame clones, not every one. Of roughly 120,000 clones listed, roughly 77% were seen once; the top ten hold 4% to 5%. The sequenced sample consisted of PBMCs. These receptors were collected from a man over 45 in good health and CMV-seropositive. The conserved cysteine and the conserved F or W are not part of the CDR3 here.

CDR3aa	len	v_gene
ASSDFSLYNSPLH	13	TRBV2
ASSLQGSGNTIY	12	TRBV6-5
ASSLGRDLFQETQY	14	TRBV11-2
ASTGQGGGPQH	11	TRBV2
ASSPNLSGEKLF	12	TRBV5-6
ASSEAVSGVYNEQF	14	TRBV2
ASSALPGAGETQY	13	TRBV5-6
ASSQELAGGTDTQY	14	TRBV4-1
ASSIQRTGPGSEAF	14	TRBV19
ASSETGDYGYT	11	TRBV2
ASSEVSGQAF	10	TRBV19
ASSLWAGENGYT	12	TRBV28
ASSLRGPAGGTDTQY	15	TRBV27
ASSLGQPAVNEQY	13	TRBV5-5
ASSALGSAEKLF	12	TRBV7-6
ASSPGPPSGNYEQY	14	TRBV18
ASSLGGGPTGELF	13	TRBV11-2
ASSTQGAQGADTQY	14	TRBV5-1
ASMGEGRTEAF	11	TRBV28
ASSLGGFGSYNEQF	14	TRBV5-1
ASSQRTGFASYSYEQY	16	TRBV4-3
VSKEGAFSGEQF	12	TRBV2
ASSSPAEGRGTEAF	14	TRBV28
ASSRDSGLDTQY	12	TRBV25-1
ASSIAGNQPQH	11	TRBV19
ASSLDQRQMNTEAF	14	TRBV11-2
ASSTRPGDIQY	11	TRBV27
ASSPPSGATQY	11	TRBV5-1
ASSLAGQGVYEQY	13	TRBV7-9
ASSLSGGALYFAF	13	TRBV27
ASSSTGGVTEAF	12	TRBV7-2
ASNPQGTGQPQH	12	TRBV2
ALQPVGGNTIY	11	TRBV10-3
ASSVAPTGGYEQY	13	TRBV9
ASSYVQGRDGYT	12	TRBV5-4
ATSPRREGYRNQPQH	15	TRBV15
AWSPGGSNTIY	11	TRBV30
ASSPSGEYNSPLH	13	TRBV6-1
ASSGSQGARETQY	13	TRBV27
ASSLREDNEQF	11	TRBV28
ASRETAFSYEQY	12	TRBV6-5
ASSVGGTGNQPQH	13	TRBV9
ASSLLGQGVLTGELF	15	TRBV5-1
ASSPLVNTEAF	11	TRBV19
ASSQTGEQY	9	TRBV7-9
AWKEADRMNTEAF	13	TRBV30
ASKPSGGGTGEPDTQY	16	TRBV28
SVGSGIEQY	9	TRBV20-1
ASSSVQYTDTQY	12	TRBV5-1
ASSPPGQGSTGELF	14	TRBV6-6
ASSFTSVNSGANVLT	15	TRBV5-1
ASSRILAGGFDEQF	14	TRBV4-3
ASSPNGQGMNEQF	13	TRBV7-2
ASRVSLANYGYT	12	TRBV28
AIRAEGDTTEAF	12	TRBV10-3
ASSLEAGGSETQY	13	TRBV7-8
ASSEGGKETQY	11	TRBV10-1
ASSLDDREGNQPQH	14	TRBV6-6
ASSEVSTSKETQY	13	TRBV6-1
ASSVHSGGYT	10	TRBV25-1